This TCR beta chain derives from a study of Graves' ophthalmopathy and Graves' hyperthyroidism (dated by TCRdb to about 2018). A note on the overall study: Hyperthyroidism was defined as stable when no progression to ophthalmopathy occurred within 18 months of follow-up. The study used TCR beta repertoire signatures to distinguish Graves' ophthalmopathy from Graves' hyperthyroidism and to predict progression to ophthalmopathy. In total, approximately 140 blood samples were TCR-sequenced: approximately 42 ophthalmopathy, over 70 hyperthyroidism and some 17 hyperthyroidism-to-ophthalmopathy patients. To explore V-J signatures distinguishing ophthalmopathy from hyperthyroidism, a discovery set of 100 patients (roughly 45 ophthalmopathy, some 55 stable hyperthyroidism) was enrolled. An independent validation cohort was composed of roughly 18 hyperthyroidism patients and 17 patients who later progressed from hyperthyroidism to ophthalmopathy. In roughly 6 hyperthyroidism patients, T-cell repertoires of thyroid tissue and blood were compared. Following sampling, methimazole starting at 30 mg daily was administered to hyperthyroidism patients, and high-dose intravenous methylprednisolone was administered to ophthalmopathy patients.

Patients with hyperthyroidism were aged 18 to 65 years, had been newly diagnosed, and had a disease duration of less than 2 months. Patients were excluded if they had other autoimmune diseases, uncontrolled infections, pregnancy or lactation. Diagnosis was based on clinical symptoms, serum thyroxine, TRAb, thyroid ultrasound and orbital computed tomography. Trizol reagent was used to extract the total RNA, and its quality was then checked on an Agilent 2100 Bioanalyzer. CDR1 MNHEY and CDR2 SVGAGI were looked up in the germline V gene. The CDR3 measures 13 amino acids from cysteine to phenylalanine. The read is trimmed to its CDR3 DNA, 39 bases read in frame from base 1. The junction shows trimming of 4 bases on V and 1 base on J, plus 7 bases between the germline ends. Study-level results and caveats: Most expanded thyroid clonotypes with frequency above 0.001 were also detected in blood, suggesting blood repertoires may reflect the thyroid immune response. Ophthalmopathy was separated from stable hyperthyroidism by the 13-signature model with 87.88% sensitivity and 81% to 84% specificity in cross-validation and with 80%/75% in the test set. No statistical method was used to set the sample size in advance, and the investigators knew which group each participant was assigned to. In validation, the model predicted ophthalmopathy progression with about 71% sensitivity and 72% to 80% specificity; roughly 11 predicted patients were CT-confirmed with GO in a median of around 6 months.

This clonotype has a count of ten or more. Its antigen remains unidentified. Nothing much larger sits one base from this clone, and base qualities are not available. For repertoire sequencing, the TCR beta CDR3 regions were amplified from RNA transcripts. A first-round RT-PCR used HTBI primers with the Qiagen OneStep RT-PCR kit, followed by a second-round multiplex PCR, size selection and purification. The libraries underwent paired-end sequencing with 100 bp reads on an Illumina HiSeq2000. The study's processing was this. SOAPnuke was used to process the reads, removing any read that contained adapters or uncalled bases, had a mean Phred below 15, or lacked an exact match to the constant primer or identifier. High-quality paired reads were merged with COPE v1.2.5. Each unique nucleotide sequence was treated as a clonotype, and MiTCR v1.1 was used to align the clonotypes to the IMGT TRB V, D and J references. The analysis was limited to V-J combinations with a frequency above 0.0001, which together covered 99% to 99.2% of the repertoires. A TCR clonal expansion and chaos score per V-J combination was defined as the ratio of F50 clonal expansion to chaos observed in the TCRdist matrix. Welch's t-statistics and random forest were used to reduce the features to about 14 V-J combinations, which were then used as input to a naive Bayes classifier. Thyroid-blood repertoire similarity was quantified with the Morisita-Horn index. TCRdb ran its own pipeline on the public reads, namely fastp trimming at Q25 and MiXCR clone calling, and kept in-frame beta chains. CDR3 protein duplicates are merged, each entry listing the most common genes and DNA. In this record, the V and J calls reflect TCRdb's handling and not the investigators' own analysis. Recorded for this sample are 560,000 or so distinct CDR3 sequences; about two fifths of them occurred a single time. 3.5% to 5% of the sample belongs to the ten largest clones.

The chain joins TRBV6-5 to TRBJ1-1; the D gene is not confidently resolved. The clonotype was recovered from an adult man with Graves' hyperthyroidism. The sample taken for sequencing was peripheral blood or thyroid tissue (not recorded which). CDR3 protein: CASSWAGNTEAFF. At the DNA level, the sequence is TGTGCCAGCAGTTGGGCGGGGAACACTGAAGCTTTCTTT.